The 12 T cell receptor beta chains in this list originate from one sample, sequenced in a study of cytotoxic CD8 clonotypes in ibrutinib-treated CLL. Profiling relied on immunoSEQ multiplex PCR, and the TCRdb table lists in-frame clones only, not all of them. The sample has about 300,000 clones; roughly 76% are singletons. Source: PBMCs, taken at disease progression, from a patient treated with ibrutinib. These receptors came from a human donor with chronic lymphocytic leukemia.

The chain joins TRBV11-2 to TRBJ2-7, with D tentatively TRBD2 (6 bases). In germline, CDR1 is SGHAT, CDR2 FQNNGV. The CDR3 is made up of 13 amino acids. Between the trimmed V and J ends, which lost 4 bases and 8 bases, there was a span of 15 bases. The CDR3: CASSSGTGGKQYF. The DNA of the CDR3 is TGTGCCAGCAGCTCAGGGACTGGGGGTAAGCAGTACTTC. Drawing the rest from reference TRBV11-2 and TRBJ2-7, the complete variable domain is EAGVAQSPRYKIIEKRQSVAFWCNPISGHATLYWYQQILGQGPKLLIQFQNNGVVDDSQLPKDRFSAERLKGVDSTLKIQPAKLEDSAVYLCASSSGTGGKQYFGPGTRLTVT.

The chain employs TRBV9 and TRBJ2-3, with D perhaps TRBD1 or TRBD2 (6 bases each). The CDR3 extends over 16 amino acids. The V and J ends lost 3 bases and 4 bases respectively, with 18 bases between them. Germline values: CDR1 SGDLS, CDR2 YYNGEE. The DNA for the CDR3 is TGTGCCAGCAGCGCCCTAGATGGGGGGCGCGCAGATACGCAGTATTTT. It codes for CASSALDGGRADTQYF.

This clone was counted once. This chain links TRBV4-3 with TRBJ2-7; possible D gene TRBD1, 5 bases. This CDR3 has 14 residues. In germline, CDR1 is LGHNA, CDR2 YSLEER. Trimming took off 0 bases at V and 2 bases at J, with 8 bases between the two ends. In DNA, the CDR3 is TGCGCCAGCAGCCAAGACGACAGAACCTACGAGCAGTACTTC. Its translation is CASSQDDRTYEQYF.

The chain has TRBV5-6 and TRBJ2-7; 11 nucleotides agree with TRBD2. The trim removed 1 base at V and 4 bases at J, leaving 10 bases unmatched. The germline V gene encodes CDR1 SGHDT and CDR2 YYEEEE. The CDR3 is 17 amino acids. This CDR3 is CASSLPGGTSGLYEQYF. The DNA of the CDR3 is TGTGCCAGCAGCTTGCCAGGCGGGACTAGCGGTTTATACGAGCAGTACTTC.

This clone occurred once. The sample holds other DNA sequences that translate to the same CDR3. The chain has TRBV11-2 and TRBJ1-1, with D maybe TRBD1 (5 bases). Germline V gene lookup returns CDR1 SGHAT and CDR2 FQNNGV. CDR3 length: 13 residues. With 3 bases removed from V and 4 bases from J, the gap between germline ends came to 9 bases. CDR3 bases: TGTGCCAGCAGCTTGGAGAGGGGCACTGAAGCTTTCTTT. This translates into CASSLERGTEAFF.

The chain joins TRBV6-5 to TRBJ2-2; the D is unclear. CDR3 size: 16 residues. Germline loops: CDR1 MNHEY, CDR2 SVGAGI. Trimming cost V 4 bases and J 0 bases, with 12 bases left between them. The CDR3 nucleotides read TGTGCCAGCAGTTTCCTCCCTCATTCGAACACCGGGGAGCTGTTTTTT. The encoded protein is CASSFLPHSNTGELFF.

The gene calls are TRBV6-5 and TRBJ2-7; D is uncertain. Germline values: CDR1 MNHEY, CDR2 SVGAGI. The CDR3 has 15 residues. The germline V and J ends were trimmed by 2 bases and 3 bases, with 14 bases remaining between them. CDR3 loop: CASSYPKGVGYEQYF. CDR3 coding DNA: TGTGCCAGCAGTTACCCGAAGGGTGTCGGCTACGAGCAGTACTTC.

This clone appeared a few times. V usage is TRBV6-8 and J usage is TRBJ1-2; D unclear. CDR1 and CDR2 from the germline V gene are MNHGY and SAAAGT. The germline V and J ends were trimmed by 8 bases and 7 bases, with 14 bases remaining between them. This CDR3 is built from 12 residues. The CDR3, as DNA: TGTGCCAGCGTCCTACAGTGGAGTGGCTACACCTTC. It yields the protein CASVLQWSGYTF.

The chain combines TRBV7-9 with TRBJ1-2; D might be TRBD1 (6 bases). The germline V gene has CDR1 SEHNR and CDR2 FQNEAQ (reference sequence). Between the trimmed V and J ends, which lost 2 bases and 6 bases, there was a span of 22 bases. The CDR3 contains 17 residues. This CDR3 reads CASSLFGETGRSNGYTF. CDR3 coding DNA: TGTGCCAGCAGCTTATTCGGGGAGACAGGAAGATCTAATGGCTACACCTTC.

The chain has TRBV4-1 and TRBJ2-1; D is ambiguous. The germline V gene has CDR1 MGHRA and CDR2 YSYEKL. The CDR3 is 12 amino acids. V was pared by 4 bases and J by 5 bases, with 6 bases between. The CDR3 DNA reads as TGCGCCAGCAGCCTCCGGGACAATGAGCAGTTCTTC. This encodes CASSLRDNEQFF.

J is TRBJ2-3 and V is TRBV5-1; D unclear. The germline V and J ends were trimmed by 4 bases and 0 bases, with 12 bases remaining between them. The germline gives CDR1 SGHRS, CDR2 YFSETQ. The CDR3 is 15 amino acids. The CDR3: CASSPDTYSTDTQYF. CDR3 nucleotides: TGCGCCAGCAGCCCAGACACCTACAGCACAGATACGCAGTATTTT.

Here the CDR3 DNA reads TGTGCCAGCACCCCGGGCCGGAACACTGAAGCTTTCTTT. Its translation: CASTPGRNTEAFF. The chain uses TRBV28 and TRBJ1-1, with D unclear. Looked up from germline, CDR1 is MDHEN and CDR2 is SYDVKM. The CDR3 has 13 amino acids. V was trimmed by 7 bases and J by 1 base, leaving 10 bases between them.